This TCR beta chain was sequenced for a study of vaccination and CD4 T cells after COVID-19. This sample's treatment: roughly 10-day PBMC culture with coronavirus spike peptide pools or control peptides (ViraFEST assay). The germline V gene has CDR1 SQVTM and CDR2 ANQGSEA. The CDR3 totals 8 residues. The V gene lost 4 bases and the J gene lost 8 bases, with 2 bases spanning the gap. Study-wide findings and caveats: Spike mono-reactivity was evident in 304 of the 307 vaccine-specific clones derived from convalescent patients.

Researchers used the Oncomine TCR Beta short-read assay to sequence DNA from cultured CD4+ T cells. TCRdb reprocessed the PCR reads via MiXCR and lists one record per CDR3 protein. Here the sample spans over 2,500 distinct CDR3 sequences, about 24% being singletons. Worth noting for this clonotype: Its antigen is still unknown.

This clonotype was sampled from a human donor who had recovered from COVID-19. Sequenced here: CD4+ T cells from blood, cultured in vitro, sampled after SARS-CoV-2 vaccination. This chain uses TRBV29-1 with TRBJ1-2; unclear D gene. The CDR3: CSVGGYTF. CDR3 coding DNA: TGCAGCGTTGGGGGCTACACCTTC.